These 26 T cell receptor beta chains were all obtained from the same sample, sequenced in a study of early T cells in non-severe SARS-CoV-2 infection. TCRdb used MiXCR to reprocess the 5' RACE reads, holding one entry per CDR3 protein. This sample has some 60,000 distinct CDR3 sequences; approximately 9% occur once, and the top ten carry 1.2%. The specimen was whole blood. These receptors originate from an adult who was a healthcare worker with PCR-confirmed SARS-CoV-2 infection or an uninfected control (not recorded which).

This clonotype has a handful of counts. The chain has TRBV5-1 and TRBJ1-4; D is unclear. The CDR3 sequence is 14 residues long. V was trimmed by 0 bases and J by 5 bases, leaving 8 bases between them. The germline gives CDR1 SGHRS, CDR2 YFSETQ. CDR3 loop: CASSLASRNEKLFF. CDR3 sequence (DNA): TGCGCCAGCAGCTTGGCCTCGCGGAATGAAAAACTGTTTTTT.

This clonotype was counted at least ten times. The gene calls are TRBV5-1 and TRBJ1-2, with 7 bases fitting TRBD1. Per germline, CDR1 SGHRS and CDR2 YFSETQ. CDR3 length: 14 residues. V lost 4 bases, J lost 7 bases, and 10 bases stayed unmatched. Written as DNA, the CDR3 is TGCGCCAGCAGCAACCAAGGGACAGTCCCTGGCTACACCTTC. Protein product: CASSNQGTVPGYTF.

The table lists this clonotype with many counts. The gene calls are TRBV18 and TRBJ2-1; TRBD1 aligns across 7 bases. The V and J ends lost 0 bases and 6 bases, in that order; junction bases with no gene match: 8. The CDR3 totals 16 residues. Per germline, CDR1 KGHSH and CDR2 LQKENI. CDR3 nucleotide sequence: TGTGCCAGCTCACCACCGTCAGGGGGTATCCCCAATGAGCAGTTCTTC. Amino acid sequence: CASSPPSGGIPNEQFF.

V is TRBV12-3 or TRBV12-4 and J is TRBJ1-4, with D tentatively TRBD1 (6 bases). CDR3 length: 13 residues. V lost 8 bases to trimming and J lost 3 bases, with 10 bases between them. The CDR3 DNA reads TGTGCCAGCCACAGGGACTCTAATGAAAAACTGTTTTTT. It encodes CASHRDSNEKLFF.

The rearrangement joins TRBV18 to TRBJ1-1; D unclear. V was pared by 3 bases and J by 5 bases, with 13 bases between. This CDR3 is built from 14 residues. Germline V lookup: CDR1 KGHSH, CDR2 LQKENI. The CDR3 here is CASSPFGETTEAFF. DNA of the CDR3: TGTGCCAGCTCACCCTTCGGGGAAACGACTGAAGCTTTCTTT. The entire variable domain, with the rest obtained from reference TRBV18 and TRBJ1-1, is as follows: NAGVMQNPRHLVRRRGQEARLRCSPMKGHSHVYWYRQLPEEGLKFMVYLQKENIIDESGMPKERFSAEFPKEGPSILRIQQVVRGDSAAYFCASSPFGETTEAFFGQGTRLTVV.

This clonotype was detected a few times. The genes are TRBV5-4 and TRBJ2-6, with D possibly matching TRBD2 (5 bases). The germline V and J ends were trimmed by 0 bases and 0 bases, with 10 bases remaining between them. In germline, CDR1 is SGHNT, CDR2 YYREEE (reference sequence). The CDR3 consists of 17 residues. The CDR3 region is CASSLGPGTSGANVLTF. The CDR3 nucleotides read TGTGCCAGCAGCTTGGGGCCGGGAACCTCTGGGGCCAACGTCCTGACTTTC.

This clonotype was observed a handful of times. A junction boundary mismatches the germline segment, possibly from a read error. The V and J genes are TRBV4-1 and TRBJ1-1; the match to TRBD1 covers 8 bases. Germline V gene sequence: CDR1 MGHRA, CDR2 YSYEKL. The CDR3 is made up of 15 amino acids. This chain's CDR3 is CASSRTGGSNTEVFF. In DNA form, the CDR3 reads TGCGCCAGCAGCCGCACAGGGGGTAGTAACACTGAAGTTTTCTTT.

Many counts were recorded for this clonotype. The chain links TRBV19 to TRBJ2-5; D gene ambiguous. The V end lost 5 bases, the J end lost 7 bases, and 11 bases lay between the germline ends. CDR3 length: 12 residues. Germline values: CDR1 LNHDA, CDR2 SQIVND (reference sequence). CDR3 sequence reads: CASSLPGGTQYF. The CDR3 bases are TGTGCCAGTAGTCTCCCGGGCGGGACCCAGTACTTC. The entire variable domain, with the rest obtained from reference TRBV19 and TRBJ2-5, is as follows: DGGITQSPKYLFRKEGQNVTLSCEQNLNHDAMYWYRQDPGQGLRLIYYSQIVNDFQKGDIAEGYSVSREKKESFPLTVTSAQKNPTAFYLCASSLPGGTQYFGPGTRLLVL.

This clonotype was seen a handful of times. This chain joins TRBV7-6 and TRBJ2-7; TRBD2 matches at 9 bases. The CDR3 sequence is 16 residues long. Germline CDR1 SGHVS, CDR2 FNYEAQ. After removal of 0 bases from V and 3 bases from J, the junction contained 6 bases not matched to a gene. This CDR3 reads CASSLAMSGGLYEQYV. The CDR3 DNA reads TGTGCCAGCAGCTTAGCGATGAGCGGGGGGCTCTACGAGCAGTACGTC.

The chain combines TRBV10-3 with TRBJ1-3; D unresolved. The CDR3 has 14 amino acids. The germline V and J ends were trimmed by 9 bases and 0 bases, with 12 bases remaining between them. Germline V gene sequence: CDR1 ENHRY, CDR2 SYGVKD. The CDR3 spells CAISTVGSGNTIYF. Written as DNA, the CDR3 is TGTGCCATAAGTACTGTGGGCTCTGGAAACACCATATATTTT.

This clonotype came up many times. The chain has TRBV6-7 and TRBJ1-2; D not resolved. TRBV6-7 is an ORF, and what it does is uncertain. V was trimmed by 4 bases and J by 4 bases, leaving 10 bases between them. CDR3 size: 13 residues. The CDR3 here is CASSSSTVYGYTF. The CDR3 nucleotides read TGTGCCAGCAGTTCCTCGACTGTCTATGGCTACACCTTC.

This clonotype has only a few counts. The CDR3 coding sequence is TGTGCCAGCAGTACACCGGACAGGGGGATCGGCTATGGCTACACCTTC. Protein: CASSTPDRGIGYGYTF. The chain uses TRBV28 and TRBJ1-2, with TRBD1 identical over 10 bases. Germline CDR1 MDHEN, CDR2 SYDVKM. The CDR3 loop spans 16 amino acids. V gave up 5 bases and J gave up 4 bases; unmatched junction bases: 10.

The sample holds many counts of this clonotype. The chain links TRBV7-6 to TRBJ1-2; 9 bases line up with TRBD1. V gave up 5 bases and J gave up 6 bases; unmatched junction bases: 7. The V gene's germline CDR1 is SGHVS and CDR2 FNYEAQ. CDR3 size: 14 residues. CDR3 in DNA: TGTGCCAGCAGCCCCCAGGACAGGGGAGATGGCTACACCTTC. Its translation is CASSPQDRGDGYTF.

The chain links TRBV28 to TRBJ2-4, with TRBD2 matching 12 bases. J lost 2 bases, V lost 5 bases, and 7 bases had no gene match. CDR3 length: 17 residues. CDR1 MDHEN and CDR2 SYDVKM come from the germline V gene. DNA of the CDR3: TGTGCCAGCAGTATAATACTAGCGGGGGGCTCCAAAAACATTCAGTACTTC. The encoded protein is CASSIILAGGSKNIQYF. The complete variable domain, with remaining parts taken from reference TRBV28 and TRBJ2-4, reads DVKVTQSSRYLVKRTGEKVFLECVQDMDHENMFWYRQDPGLGLRLIYFSYDVKMKEKGDIPEGYSVSREKKERFSLILESASTNQTSMYLCASSIILAGGSKNIQYFGAGTRLSVL.

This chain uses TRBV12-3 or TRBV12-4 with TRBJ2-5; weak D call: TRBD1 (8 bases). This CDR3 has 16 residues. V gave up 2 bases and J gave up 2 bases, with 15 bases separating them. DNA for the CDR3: TGTGCCAGCAGTTTATTCACAGGGGGGGCACAAGAGACCCAGTACTTC. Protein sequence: CASSLFTGGAQETQYF.

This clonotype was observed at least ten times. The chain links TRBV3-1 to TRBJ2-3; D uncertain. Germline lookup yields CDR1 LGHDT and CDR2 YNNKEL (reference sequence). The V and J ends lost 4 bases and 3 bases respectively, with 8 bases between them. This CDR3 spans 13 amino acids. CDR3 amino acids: CASSRQQTDTQYF. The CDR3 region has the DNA TGTGCCAGCAGCCGCCAACAGACAGATACGCAGTATTTT.

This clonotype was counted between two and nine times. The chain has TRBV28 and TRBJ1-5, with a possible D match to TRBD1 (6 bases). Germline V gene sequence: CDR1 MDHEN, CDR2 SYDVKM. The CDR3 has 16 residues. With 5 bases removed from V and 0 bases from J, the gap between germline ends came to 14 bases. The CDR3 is CASSTPQGTSNQPQHF. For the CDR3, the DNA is TGTGCCAGCAGTACCCCACAGGGAACTAGCAATCAGCCCCAGCATTTT.

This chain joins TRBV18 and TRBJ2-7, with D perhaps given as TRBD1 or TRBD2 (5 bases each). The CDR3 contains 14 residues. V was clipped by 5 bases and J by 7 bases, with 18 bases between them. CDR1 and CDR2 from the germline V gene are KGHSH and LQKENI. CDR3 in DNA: TGTGCCAGCTCAGCCGGGACGGTCCCCCGTGAGCAGTACGTC. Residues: CASSAGTVPREQYV.

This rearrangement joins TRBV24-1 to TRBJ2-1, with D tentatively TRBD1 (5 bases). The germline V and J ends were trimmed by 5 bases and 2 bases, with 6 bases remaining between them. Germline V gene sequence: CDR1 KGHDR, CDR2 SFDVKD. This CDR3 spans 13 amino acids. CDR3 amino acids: CATSGQPYNEQFF. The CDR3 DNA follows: TGTGCCACCAGTGGACAGCCCTACAATGAGCAGTTCTTC.

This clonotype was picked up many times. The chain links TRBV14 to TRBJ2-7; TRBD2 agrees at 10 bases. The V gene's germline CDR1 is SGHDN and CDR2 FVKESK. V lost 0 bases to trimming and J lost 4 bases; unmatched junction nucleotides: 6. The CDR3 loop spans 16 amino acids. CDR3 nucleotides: TGTGCCAGCAGCCAAGAAGTAGCGGGGGGCCGGTACGAGCAGTACGTC. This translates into CASSQEVAGGRYEQYV.

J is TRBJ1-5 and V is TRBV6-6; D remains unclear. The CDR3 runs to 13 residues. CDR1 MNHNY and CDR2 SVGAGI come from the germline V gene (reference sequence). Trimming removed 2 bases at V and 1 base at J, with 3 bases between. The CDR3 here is CASSYGSNQPQHF. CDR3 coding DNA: TGTGCCAGCAGTTACGGGAGCAATCAGCCCCAGCATTTT.

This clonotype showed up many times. Here the CDR3 reads CASSQERGIGELFF. The CDR3 DNA reads as TGTGCCAGCAGCCAAGAACGGGGGATCGGGGAGCTGTTTTTT. The rearrangement links TRBV4-2 to TRBJ2-2; D may be TRBD2 (6 bases). The CDR3 covers 14 residues. Trimming removed 0 bases from V and 7 bases from J, with 9 bases in between. CDR1 and CDR2 (germline): LGHNA, YNFKEQ.

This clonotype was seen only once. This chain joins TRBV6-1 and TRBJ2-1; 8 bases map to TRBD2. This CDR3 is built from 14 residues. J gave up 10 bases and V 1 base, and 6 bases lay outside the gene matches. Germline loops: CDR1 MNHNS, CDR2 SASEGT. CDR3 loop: CASSEDGGASEQFF. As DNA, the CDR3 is TGTGCCAGCAGTGAAGACGGGGGGGCCTCGGAGCAGTTCTTC.

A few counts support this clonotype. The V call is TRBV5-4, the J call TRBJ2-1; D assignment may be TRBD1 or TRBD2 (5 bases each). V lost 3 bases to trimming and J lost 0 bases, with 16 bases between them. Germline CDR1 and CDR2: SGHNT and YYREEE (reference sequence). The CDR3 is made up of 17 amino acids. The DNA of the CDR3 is TGTGCCAGCAGCTCCCCGGGGCAGGGCCGCTCCTACAATGAGCAGTTCTTC. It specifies CASSSPGQGRSYNEQFF.

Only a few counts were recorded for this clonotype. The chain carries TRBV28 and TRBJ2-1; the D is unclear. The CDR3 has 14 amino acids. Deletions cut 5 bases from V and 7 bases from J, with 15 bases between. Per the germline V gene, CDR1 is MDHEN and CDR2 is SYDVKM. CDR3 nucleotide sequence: TGTGCCAGCAGTCAAGGTACGGAGAGAAATGAGCAGTTCTTC. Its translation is CASSQGTERNEQFF.

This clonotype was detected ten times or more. The CDR3 coding sequence is TGTGCCAGCAGTGAGAACAGGGACGCCACCGGGGAGCTGTTTTTT. Translated: CASSENRDATGELFF. The chain is built from TRBV25-1 and TRBJ2-2; D may be TRBD1 (6 bases). Germline V gene sequence: CDR1 MGHDK, CDR2 SYGVNS. The CDR3 totals 15 residues. V gave up 3 bases and J gave up 4 bases, with 12 bases separating them.